This TCR beta chain was recorded in a study of CD8 T cells in Susac syndrome. Trimming left V 7 bases short and J 0 bases short, with 16 bases between. The CDR3 is made up of 16 amino acids. The germline CDR1 and CDR2 sequences are MNHNY and SVGAGI (reference sequence). An amount of RNA that ranged from roughly 0.5 to 1 ug was reverse transcribed with random hexamers. The CDR3 of TCR beta was amplified by immunoSEQ multiplex PCR across 54 Vbeta and 13 Jbeta. In TCRdb, the immunoSEQ multiplex PCR reads were re-called with MiXCR into one record per CDR3 protein. Of some 150,000 distinct CDR3 sequences in the sample, approximately 94% were seen once.

V is TRBV6-6 and J is TRBJ1-5; D might be TRBD1 (5 bases). This TCR came from a human donor with Susac syndrome. The material sequenced was CD4+ T cells from PBMCs. CDR3 nucleotide sequence: TGTGCCAGCACCCCTACGCGGACAAATAGCAATCAGCCCCAGCATTTT. Residues: CASTPTRTNSNQPQHF.